The sequence of this T cell receptor beta chain was determined in a study of PD-1 blockade in classical Hodgkin lymphoma. V was trimmed by 5 bases and J by 1 base, leaving 17 bases between them. This CDR3 is built from 16 residues. In germline, CDR1 is KGHSH, CDR2 LQKENI. In the case of this clone: Its antigen is not known.

Study outcomes and limitations: Newly diagnosed patients reportedly trailed healthy donors in baseline TCR diversity. CD4+ TCR diversity climbed significantly by C4D1, unlike CD8+ TCR diversity.

The protocol was immunoSEQ multiplex PCR, while the TCRdb copy is restricted to in-frame clones and leaves out a portion. The sample lists about 37,000 clones, around 90% occurring once. Each of the patients experienced relapse following autologous stem cell transplantation, and their brentuximab vedotin exposure differed. The TCR comes from a human donor with classical Hodgkin lymphoma. The starting material was peripheral blood mononuclear cells (PBMCs), obtained before the second cycle of nivolumab. The V and J genes are TRBV18 and TRBJ1-1; perhaps TRBD1 as D (6 bases). The CDR3 DNA sequence: TGTGCCAGCTCAACAAAAACCGGGACAAAGAACACTGAAGCTTTCTTT. It specifies CASSTKTGTKNTEAFF.